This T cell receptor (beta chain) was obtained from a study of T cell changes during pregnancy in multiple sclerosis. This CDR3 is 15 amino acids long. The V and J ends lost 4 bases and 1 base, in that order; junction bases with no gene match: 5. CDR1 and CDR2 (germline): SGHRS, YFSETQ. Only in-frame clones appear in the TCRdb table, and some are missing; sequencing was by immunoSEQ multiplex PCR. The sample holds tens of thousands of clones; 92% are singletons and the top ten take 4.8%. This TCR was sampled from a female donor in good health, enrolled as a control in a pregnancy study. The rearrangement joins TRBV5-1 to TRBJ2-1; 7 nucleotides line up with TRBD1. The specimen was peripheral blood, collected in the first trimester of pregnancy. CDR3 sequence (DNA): TGCGCCAGCAGCAGAGACAGGGTGTCCTACAATGAGCAGTTCTTC. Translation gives CASSRDRVSYNEQFF.